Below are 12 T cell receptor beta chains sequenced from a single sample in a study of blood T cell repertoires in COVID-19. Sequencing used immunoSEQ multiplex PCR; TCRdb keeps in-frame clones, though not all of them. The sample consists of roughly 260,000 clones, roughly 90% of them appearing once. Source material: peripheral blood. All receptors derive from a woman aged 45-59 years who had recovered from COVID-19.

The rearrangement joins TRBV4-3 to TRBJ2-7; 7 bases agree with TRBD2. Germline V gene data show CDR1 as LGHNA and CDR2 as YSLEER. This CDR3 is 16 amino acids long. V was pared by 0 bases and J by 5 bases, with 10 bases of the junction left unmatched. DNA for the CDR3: TGCGCCAGCAGCCAAGAACGGGGACTAACCTCTAACGAGCAGTACTTC. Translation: CASSQERGLTSNEQYF.

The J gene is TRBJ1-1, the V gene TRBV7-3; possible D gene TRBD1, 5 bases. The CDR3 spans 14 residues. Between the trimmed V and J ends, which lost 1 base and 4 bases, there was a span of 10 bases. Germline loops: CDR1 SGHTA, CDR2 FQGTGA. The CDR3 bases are TGTGCCAGCAGCTTAAGGGGCGGGAGCACTGAAGCTTTCTTT. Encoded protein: CASSLRGGSTEAFF.

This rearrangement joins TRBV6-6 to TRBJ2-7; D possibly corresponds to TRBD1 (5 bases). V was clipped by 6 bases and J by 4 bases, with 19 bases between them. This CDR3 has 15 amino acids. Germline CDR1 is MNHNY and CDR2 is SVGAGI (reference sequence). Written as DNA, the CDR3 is TGTGCCAGCAGCCGCCGAGTGACAGATCCATACGAGCAGTACTTC. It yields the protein CASSRRVTDPYEQYF.

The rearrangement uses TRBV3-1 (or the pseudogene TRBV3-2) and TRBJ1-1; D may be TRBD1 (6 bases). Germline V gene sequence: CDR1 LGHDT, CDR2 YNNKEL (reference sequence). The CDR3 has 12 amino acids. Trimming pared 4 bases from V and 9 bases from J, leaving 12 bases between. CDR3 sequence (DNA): TGTGCCAGCAGCCCAATTGGGACAAAAGCTTTCTTT. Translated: CASSPIGTKAFF.

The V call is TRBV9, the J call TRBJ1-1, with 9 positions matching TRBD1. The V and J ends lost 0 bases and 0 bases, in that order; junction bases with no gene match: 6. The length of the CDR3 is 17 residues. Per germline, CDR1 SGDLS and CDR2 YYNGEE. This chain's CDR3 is CASSVDPTGGVNTEAFF. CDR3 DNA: TGTGCCAGCAGCGTAGACCCGACAGGGGGGGTGAACACTGAAGCTTTCTTT. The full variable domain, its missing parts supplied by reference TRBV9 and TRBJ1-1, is DSGVTQTPKHLITATGQRVTLRCSPRSGDLSVYWYQQSLDQGLQFLIQYYNGEERAKGNILERFSAQQFPDLHSELNLSSLELGDSALYFCASSVDPTGGVNTEAFFGQGTRLTVV.

The CDR3 sequence is CASRTRGDQPQHF. CDR3 DNA: TGTGCCAGCAGGACTAGGGGTGATCAGCCCCAGCATTTT. V gene TRBV6-6 combines with J gene TRBJ1-5, with a tentative D call TRBD1 (5 bases). V lost 6 bases and J lost 5, with 11 bases in between. CDR3 length: 13 amino acids. Germline lookup yields CDR1 MNHNY and CDR2 SVGAGI (reference sequence).

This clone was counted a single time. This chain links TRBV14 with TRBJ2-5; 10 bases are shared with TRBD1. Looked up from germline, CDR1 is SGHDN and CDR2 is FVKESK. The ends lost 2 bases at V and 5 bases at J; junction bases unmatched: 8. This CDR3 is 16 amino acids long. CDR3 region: CASSQNRTGGRETQYF. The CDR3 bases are TGTGCCAGCAGCCAAAACCGGACAGGGGGAAGGGAGACCCAGTACTTC.

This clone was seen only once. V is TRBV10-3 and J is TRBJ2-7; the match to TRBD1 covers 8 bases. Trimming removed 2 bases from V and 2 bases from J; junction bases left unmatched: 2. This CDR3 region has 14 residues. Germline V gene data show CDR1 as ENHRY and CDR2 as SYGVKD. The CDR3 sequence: CAISEGQGPYEQYF. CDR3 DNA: TGTGCCATCAGTGAGGGACAGGGTCCCTACGAGCAGTACTTC.

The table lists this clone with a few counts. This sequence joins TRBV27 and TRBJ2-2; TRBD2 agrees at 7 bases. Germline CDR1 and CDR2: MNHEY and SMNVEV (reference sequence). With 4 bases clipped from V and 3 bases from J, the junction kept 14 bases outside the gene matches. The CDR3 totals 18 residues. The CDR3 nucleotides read TGTGCCAGCAGTTCCTCCCCCTCTAGCGGCTTATACACCGGGGAGCTGTTTTTT. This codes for CASSSSPSSGLYTGELFF.

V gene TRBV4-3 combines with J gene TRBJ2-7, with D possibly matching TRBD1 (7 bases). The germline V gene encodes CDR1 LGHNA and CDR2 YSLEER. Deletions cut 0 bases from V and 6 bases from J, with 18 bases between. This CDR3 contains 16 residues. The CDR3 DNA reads TGCGCCAGCAGCCAAGATCAGGGGGGATTTCTATTCGAGCAGTACTTC. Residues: CASSQDQGGFLFEQYF.

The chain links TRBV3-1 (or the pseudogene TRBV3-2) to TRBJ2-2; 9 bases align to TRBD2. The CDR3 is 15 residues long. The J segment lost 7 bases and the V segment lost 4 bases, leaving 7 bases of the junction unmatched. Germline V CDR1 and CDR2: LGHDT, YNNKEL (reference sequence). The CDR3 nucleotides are TGTGCCAGCAGCCCGGCGGGAGGGCCTGGCGGGGAGCTGTTTTTT. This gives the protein CASSPAGGPGGELFF.

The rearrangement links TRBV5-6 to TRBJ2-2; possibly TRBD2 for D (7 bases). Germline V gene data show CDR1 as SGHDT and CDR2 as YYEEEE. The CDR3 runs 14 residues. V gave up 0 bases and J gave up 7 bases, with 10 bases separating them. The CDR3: CASSLVGGRGELFF. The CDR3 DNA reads TGTGCCAGCAGCTTGGTCGGGGGGCGCGGGGAGCTGTTTTTT. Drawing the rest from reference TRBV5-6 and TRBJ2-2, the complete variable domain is DAGVTQSPTHLIKTRGQQVTLRCSPKSGHDTVSWYQQALGQGPQFIFQYYEEEERQRGNFPDRFSGHQFPNYSSELNVNALLLGDSALYLCASSLVGGRGELFFGEGSRLTVL.